A single sample is the source of the 10 T cell receptor beta chains below, sequenced in a study of shared clonotypes between healthy human individuals (TCRdb year 2020). The protocol used for the library was the immunoSEQ multiplex PCR assay. TCRdb mirrors the immuneACCESS table, restricted to in-frame sequences. Some clones are absent from its copies; in checked studies, under half trace to an unresolved V gene, and the reason for the others is unknown. The sample records around 2,100,000 clones, approximately 94% of which are singletons. The ten largest make up 1.2% of the sample. CD8 naive samples consisted of CD45RO-negative cells that were positively selected for CCR7, yielding a CD45RA+CCR7+ population without TemRA cells. Sequences were obtained from naive CD8+ T cells sorted from blood. The sample's cell subset or site label is to be understood as: CD45RA+CCR7+. The receptor set was obtained from a young man in good health.

This chain uses TRBV29-1 with TRBJ2-1, with unresolved D. The CDR3 has 13 residues. Germline values: CDR1 SQVTM, CDR2 ANQGSEA. Trimming shortened V by 0 bases and J by 2 bases, and 5 bases separated the two germline ends. The CDR3 nucleotides read TGCAGCGTTGAAGACCCGGCCTACAATGAGCAGTTCTTC. Translation: CSVEDPAYNEQFF.

V is TRBV5-1 and J is TRBJ1-5, with D unclear. From germline, CDR1 is SGHRS and CDR2 YFSETQ. The V end was cut by 4 bases, the J end by 7 bases, with 12 bases between. The CDR3 is 13 amino acids. The CDR3 DNA reads as TGCGCCAGCAGCGAGGAGGGCAGCCAGCCCCAGCATTTT. It yields the protein CASSEEGSQPQHF.

The V and J genes are TRBV2 and TRBJ2-3, with D possibly being TRBD1 (6 bases). Per germline, CDR1 SNHLY and CDR2 FYNNEI. V dropped 10 bases and J dropped 4 bases, with 9 bases sitting between them. There are 11 residues in the CDR3. The CDR3 spells CAIRGPDTQYF. The CDR3 DNA reads TGTGCCATCAGGGGTCCAGATACGCAGTATTTT.

The chain joins TRBV13 to TRBJ2-3, with 9 bases fitting TRBD2. Germline trimming cut 5 bases from V and 7 bases from J; bases unmatched to any gene: 10. CDR1 and CDR2 (germline): PRHDT, FYEKMQ (reference sequence). This CDR3 has 15 residues. CDR3 sequence (DNA): TGTGCCAGCAGCCCAGGGGGTAGCGGGAGCTATACGCAGTATTTT. It yields the protein CASSPGGSGSYTQYF. The variable domain in full, completed from reference TRBV13 and TRBJ2-3, reads AAGVIQSPRHLIKEKRETATLKCYPIPRHDTVYWYQQGPGQDPQFLISFYEKMQSDKGSIPDRFSAQQFSDYHSELNMSSLELGDSALYFCASSPGGSGSYTQYFGPGTRLTVL.

The rearrangement links TRBV10-3 to TRBJ2-3; TRBD1 matches at 7 bases. In germline, CDR1 is ENHRY, CDR2 SYGVKD. The CDR3 is 14 amino acids. J was trimmed by 3 bases and V by 6 bases; bases with no gene match: 6. The CDR3 sequence is CAISETGLTDTQYF. DNA of the CDR3: TGTGCCATCAGCGAGACAGGGCTGACAGATACGCAGTATTTT.

This sequence joins TRBV28 and TRBJ2-7, with 8 bases lining up with TRBD1. CDR3 length: 13 residues. The V gene's germline CDR1 is MDHEN and CDR2 SYDVKM. The junction had 5 bases not matched to a gene; V was cut back by 4 bases and J by 6 bases. The CDR3: CASSSGQGTEQYF. The CDR3, as DNA: TGTGCCAGCAGTTCTGGACAGGGAACCGAGCAGTACTTC.

This clone is a singleton in its sample. The CDR3 nucleotides read TGTGCCAGCAGTGAACGGCTGGAGGGCGGAGCGGCTAATGAAAAACTGTTTTTT. Encoded protein: CASSERLEGGAANEKLFF. The chain recombines TRBV25-1 with TRBJ1-4; D unresolved. The CDR3 extends over 18 amino acids. Germline-derived CDR1 and CDR2 are MGHDK and SYGVNS. V lost 2 bases and J lost 3, with 19 bases in between.

CDR3 DNA sequence: TGTGCCTGGAGTGTACTGAGGTCTGGCTACACCTTC. The encoded protein is CAWSVLRSGYTF. The chain is built from TRBV30 and TRBJ1-2; D uncertain. This CDR3 has 12 residues. CDR1 GTSNPN and CDR2 SVGIG come from the germline V gene (reference sequence). Between the trimmed V and J ends, which lost 0 bases and 7 bases, there was a span of 9 bases.

The chain couples TRBV5-3 to TRBJ2-7; D gene ambiguous. TRBV5-3 is an open reading frame, and its role is uncertain. CDR3 length: 12 residues. V was trimmed by 4 bases and J by 2 bases, leaving 7 bases between them. The CDR3 nucleotides read TGTGCCAGAAGCGGCCCAGCCTACGAGCAGTACTTC. It is translated as CARSGPAYEQYF.

The V and J genes are TRBV11-2 and TRBJ1-4, with D unclear. Germline CDR1 SGHAT, CDR2 FQNNGV. This CDR3 is 11 amino acids long. Deletions cut 0 bases from V and 10 bases from J, with 3 bases between. CDR3 amino acids: CASSLDGKLFF. The CDR3 nucleotides read TGTGCCAGCAGCTTAGATGGAAAACTGTTTTTT.